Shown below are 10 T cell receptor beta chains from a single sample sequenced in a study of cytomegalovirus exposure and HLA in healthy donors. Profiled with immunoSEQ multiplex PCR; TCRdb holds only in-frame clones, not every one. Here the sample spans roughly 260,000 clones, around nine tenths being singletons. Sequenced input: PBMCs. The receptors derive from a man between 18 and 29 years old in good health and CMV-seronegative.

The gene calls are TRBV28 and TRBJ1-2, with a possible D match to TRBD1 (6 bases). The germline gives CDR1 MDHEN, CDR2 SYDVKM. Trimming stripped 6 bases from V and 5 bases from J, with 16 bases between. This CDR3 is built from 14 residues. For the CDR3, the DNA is TGTGCCAGCAGGGCCCACAGGGAGACTTATGGCTACACCTTC. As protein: CASRAHRETYGYTF.

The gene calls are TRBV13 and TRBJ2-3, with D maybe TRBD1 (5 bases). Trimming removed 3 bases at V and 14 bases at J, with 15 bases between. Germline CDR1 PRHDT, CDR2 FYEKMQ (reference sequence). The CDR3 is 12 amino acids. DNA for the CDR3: TGTGCCAGCAGCTTTGGACGGACACCTCCGTATTTT. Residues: CASSFGRTPPYF.

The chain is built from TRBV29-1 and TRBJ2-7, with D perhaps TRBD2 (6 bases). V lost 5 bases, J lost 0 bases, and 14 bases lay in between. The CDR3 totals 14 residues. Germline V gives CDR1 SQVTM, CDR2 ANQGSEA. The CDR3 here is CSVFQGLYSYEQYF. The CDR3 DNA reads TGCAGCGTTTTTCAGGGACTCTACTCCTACGAGCAGTACTTC.

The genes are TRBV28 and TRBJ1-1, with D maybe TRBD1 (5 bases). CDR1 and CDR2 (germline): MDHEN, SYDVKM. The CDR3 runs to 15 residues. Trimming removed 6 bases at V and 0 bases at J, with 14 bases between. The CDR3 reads CASRGGALVNTEAFF. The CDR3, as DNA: TGTGCCAGCAGGGGCGGGGCCCTAGTGAACACTGAAGCTTTCTTT.

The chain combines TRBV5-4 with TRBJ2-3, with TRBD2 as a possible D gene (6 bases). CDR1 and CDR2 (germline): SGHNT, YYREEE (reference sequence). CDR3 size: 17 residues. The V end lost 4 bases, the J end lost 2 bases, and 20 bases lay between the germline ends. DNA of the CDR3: TGTGCCAGCAGCGACCCCCTCAGGAGGGCTTACACAGATACGCAGTATTTT. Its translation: CASSDPLRRAYTDTQYF.

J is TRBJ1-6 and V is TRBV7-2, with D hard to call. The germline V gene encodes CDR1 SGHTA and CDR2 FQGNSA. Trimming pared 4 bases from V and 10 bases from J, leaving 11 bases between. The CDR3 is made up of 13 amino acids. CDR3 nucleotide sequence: TGTGCCAGCAGCTCAAACAGAAACTCACCCCTCCACTTT. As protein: CASSSNRNSPLHF.

CDR3 sequence: CASSLARPGTDTQYF. For the CDR3, the DNA is TGTGCCAGCAGCTTAGCCAGGCCGGGGACAGATACGCAGTATTTT. This chain uses TRBV11-2 with TRBJ2-3; D may be TRBD2 (5 bases). The germline V gene has CDR1 SGHAT and CDR2 FQNNGV. This CDR3 has 15 amino acids. The V gene lost 1 base and the J gene lost 3 bases, with 11 bases spanning the gap.

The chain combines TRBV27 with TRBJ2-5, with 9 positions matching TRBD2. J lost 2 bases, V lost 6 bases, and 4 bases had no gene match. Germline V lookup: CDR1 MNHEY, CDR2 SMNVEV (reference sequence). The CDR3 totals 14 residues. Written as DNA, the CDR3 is TGTGCCAGCAGCCTAGCGGGGCAACAAGAGACCCAGTACTTC. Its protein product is CASSLAGQQETQYF.

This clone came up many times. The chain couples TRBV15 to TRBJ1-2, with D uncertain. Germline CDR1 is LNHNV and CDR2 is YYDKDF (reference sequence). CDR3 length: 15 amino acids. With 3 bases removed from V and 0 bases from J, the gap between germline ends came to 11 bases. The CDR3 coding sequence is TGTGCCACCAGCAGCTACCCCGGGTCTAACTATGGCTACACCTTC. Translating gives CATSSYPGSNYGYTF.

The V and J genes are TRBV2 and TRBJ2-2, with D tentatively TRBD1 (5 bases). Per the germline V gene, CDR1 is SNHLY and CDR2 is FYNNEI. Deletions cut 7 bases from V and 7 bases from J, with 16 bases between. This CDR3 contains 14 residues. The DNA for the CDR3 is TGTGCCAGCATAGGGCAGGGCAATGTCGGGGAGCTGTTTTTT. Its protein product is CASIGQGNVGELFF. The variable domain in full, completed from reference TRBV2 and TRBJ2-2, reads EPEVTQTPSHQVTQMGQEVILRCVPISNHLYFYWYRQILGQKVEFLVSFYNNEISEKSEIFDDQFSVERPDGSNFTLKIRSTKLEDSAMYFCASIGQGNVGELFFGEGSRLTVL.